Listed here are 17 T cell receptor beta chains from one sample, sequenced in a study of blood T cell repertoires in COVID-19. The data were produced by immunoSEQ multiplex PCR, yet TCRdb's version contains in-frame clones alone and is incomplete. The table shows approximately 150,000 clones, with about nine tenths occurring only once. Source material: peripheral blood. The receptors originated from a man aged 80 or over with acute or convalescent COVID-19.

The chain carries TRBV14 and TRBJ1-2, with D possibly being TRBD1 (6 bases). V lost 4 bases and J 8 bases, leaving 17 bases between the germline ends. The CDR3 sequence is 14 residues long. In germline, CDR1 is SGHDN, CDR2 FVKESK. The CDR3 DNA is TGTGCCAGCAGCCCTCTCCCCCAGGGGACCGGCTACACCTTC. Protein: CASSPLPQGTGYTF.

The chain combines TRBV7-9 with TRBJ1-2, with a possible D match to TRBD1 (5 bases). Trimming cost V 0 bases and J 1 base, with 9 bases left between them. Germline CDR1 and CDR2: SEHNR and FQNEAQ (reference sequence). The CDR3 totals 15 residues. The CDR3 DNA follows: TGTGCCAGCAGCTTAGCCTACAGGATTAACTATGGCTACACCTTC. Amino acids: CASSLAYRINYGYTF. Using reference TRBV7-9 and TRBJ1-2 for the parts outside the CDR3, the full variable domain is DTGVSQNPRHKITKRGQNVTFRCDPISEHNRLYWYRQTLGQGPEFLTYFQNEAQLEKSRLLSDRFSAERPKGSFSTLEIQRTEQGDSAMYLCASSLAYRINYGYTFGSGTRLTVV.

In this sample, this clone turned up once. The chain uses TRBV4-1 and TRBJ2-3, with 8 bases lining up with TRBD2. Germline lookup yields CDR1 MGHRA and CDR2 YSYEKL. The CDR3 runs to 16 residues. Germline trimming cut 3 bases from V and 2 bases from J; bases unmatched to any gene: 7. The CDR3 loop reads CASSQVAGGPTDTQYF. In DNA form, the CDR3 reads TGCGCCAGCAGCCAGGTTGCGGGAGGTCCCACAGATACGCAGTATTTT.

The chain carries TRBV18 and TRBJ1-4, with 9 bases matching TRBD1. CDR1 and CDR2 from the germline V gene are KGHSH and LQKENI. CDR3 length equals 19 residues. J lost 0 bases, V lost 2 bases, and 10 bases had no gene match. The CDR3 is CASSPRDIQGAATNEKLFF. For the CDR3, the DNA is TGTGCCAGCTCACCAAGGGACATACAGGGGGCCGCAACTAATGAAAAACTGTTTTTT.

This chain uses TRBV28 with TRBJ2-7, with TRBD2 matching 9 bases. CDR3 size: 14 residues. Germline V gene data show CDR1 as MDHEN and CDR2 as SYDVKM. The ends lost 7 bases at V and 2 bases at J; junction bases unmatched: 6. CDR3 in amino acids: CASTPGLATYEQYF. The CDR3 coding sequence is TGTGCCAGCACCCCTGGACTAGCGACCTACGAGCAGTACTTC.

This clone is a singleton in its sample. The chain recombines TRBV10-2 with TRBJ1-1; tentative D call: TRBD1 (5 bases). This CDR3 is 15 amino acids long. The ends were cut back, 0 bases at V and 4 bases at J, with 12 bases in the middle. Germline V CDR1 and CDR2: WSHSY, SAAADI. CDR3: CASSESAGRGTEAFF. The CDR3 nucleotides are TGCGCCAGCAGTGAGTCGGCAGGGCGAGGCACTGAAGCTTTCTTT.

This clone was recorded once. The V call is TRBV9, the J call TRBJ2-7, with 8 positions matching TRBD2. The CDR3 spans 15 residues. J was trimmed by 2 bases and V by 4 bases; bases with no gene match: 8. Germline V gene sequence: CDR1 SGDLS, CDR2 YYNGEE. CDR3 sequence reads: CASSPKAGVAYEQYF. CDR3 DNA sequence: TGTGCCAGCAGCCCAAAAGCGGGAGTGGCCTACGAGCAGTACTTC.

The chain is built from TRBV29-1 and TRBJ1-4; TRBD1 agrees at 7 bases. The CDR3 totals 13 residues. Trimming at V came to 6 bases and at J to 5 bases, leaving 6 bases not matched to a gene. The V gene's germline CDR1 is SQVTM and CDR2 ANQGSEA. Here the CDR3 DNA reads TGCAGCGTACGGGACAGTGAAAATGAAAAACTGTTTTTT. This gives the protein CSVRDSENEKLFF.

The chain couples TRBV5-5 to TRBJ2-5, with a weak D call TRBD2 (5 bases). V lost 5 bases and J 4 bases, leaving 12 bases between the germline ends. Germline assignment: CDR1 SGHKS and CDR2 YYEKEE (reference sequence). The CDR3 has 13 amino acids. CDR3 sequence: CASRVLAGETQYF. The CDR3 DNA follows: TGTGCCAGCAGGGTTTTGGCGGGAGAGACCCAGTACTTC.

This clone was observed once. The CDR3 nucleotides read TGTGCCAGCAGCCAAGTCGACGAGCAGTACTTC. Translation gives CASSQVDEQYF. The rearrangement uses TRBV3-1 (or the pseudogene TRBV3-2) and TRBJ2-7, with unresolved D. The CDR3 sequence is 11 residues long. Per the germline V gene, CDR1 is LGHDT and CDR2 is YNNKEL (reference sequence). V lost 1 base, J lost 5 bases, and 3 bases lay in between.

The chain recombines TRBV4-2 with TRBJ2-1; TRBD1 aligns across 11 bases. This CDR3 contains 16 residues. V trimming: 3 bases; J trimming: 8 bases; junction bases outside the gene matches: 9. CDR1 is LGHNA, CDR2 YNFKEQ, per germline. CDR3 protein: CASSHAAGQGAYEQFF. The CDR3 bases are TGTGCCAGCAGCCACGCTGCTGGACAGGGGGCCTATGAGCAGTTCTTC.

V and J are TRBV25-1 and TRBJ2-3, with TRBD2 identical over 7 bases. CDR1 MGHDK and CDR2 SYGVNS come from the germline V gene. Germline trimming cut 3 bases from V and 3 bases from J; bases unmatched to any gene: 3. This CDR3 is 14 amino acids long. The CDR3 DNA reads TGTGCCAGCAGTGAGGGGGGGGGTACAGATACGCAGTATTTT. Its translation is CASSEGGGTDTQYF.

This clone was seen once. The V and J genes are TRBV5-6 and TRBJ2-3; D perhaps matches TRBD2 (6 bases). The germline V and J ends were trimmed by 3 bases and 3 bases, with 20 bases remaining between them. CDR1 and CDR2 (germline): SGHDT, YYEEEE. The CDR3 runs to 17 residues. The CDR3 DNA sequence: TGTGCCAGCAGCTCACCTTCGGGGTGGGGGAGGACAGATACGCAGTATTTT. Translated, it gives CASSSPSGWGRTDTQYF.

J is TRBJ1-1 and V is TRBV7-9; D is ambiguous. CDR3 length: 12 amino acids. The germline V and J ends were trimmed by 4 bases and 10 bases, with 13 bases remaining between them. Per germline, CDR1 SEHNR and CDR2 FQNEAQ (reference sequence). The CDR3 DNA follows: TGTGCCAGCAGCTCTGCGGAGGGTCCAGCTTTCTTT. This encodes CASSSAEGPAFF.

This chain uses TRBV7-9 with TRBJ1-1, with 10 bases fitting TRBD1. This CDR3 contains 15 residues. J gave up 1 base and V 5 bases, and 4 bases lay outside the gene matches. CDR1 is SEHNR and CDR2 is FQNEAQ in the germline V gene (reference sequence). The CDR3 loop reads CASSPRQGANTEAFF. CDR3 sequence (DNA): TGTGCCAGCAGCCCGAGACAGGGGGCGAACACTGAAGCTTTCTTT.

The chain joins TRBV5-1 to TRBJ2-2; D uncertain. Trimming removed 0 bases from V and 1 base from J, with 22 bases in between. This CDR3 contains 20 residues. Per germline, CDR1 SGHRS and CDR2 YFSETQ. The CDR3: CASSLGIWQVSTLNTGELFF. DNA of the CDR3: TGCGCCAGCAGCTTGGGTATTTGGCAGGTCTCAACCTTGAACACCGGGGAGCTGTTTTTT. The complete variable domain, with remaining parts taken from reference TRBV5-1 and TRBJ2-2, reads KAGVTQTPRYLIKTRGQQVTLSCSPISGHRSVSWYQQTPGQGLQFLFEYFSETQRNKGNFPGRFSGRQFSNSRSEMNVSTLELGDSALYLCASSLGIWQVSTLNTGELFFGEGSRLTVL.

The CDR3 here is CASSQGNRNQPQHF. CDR3 nucleotide sequence: TGTGCCAGCAGTCAGGGTAACCGCAATCAGCCCCAGCATTTT. V gene TRBV6-1 combines with J gene TRBJ1-5; D may be TRBD1 (5 bases). The V gene's germline CDR1 is MNHNS and CDR2 SASEGT. The CDR3 totals 14 residues. Between the trimmed V and J ends, which lost 5 bases and 2 bases, there was a span of 10 bases.